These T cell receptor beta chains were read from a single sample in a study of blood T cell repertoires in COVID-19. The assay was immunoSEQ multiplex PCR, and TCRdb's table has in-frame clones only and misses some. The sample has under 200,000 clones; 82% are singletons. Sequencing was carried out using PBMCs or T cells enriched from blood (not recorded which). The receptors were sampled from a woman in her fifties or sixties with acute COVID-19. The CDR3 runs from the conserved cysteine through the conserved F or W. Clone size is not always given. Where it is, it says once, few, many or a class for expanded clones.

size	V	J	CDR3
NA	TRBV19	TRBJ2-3	CASSRDTGLAGADTQYF
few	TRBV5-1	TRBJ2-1	CASSFTGGSEQFF
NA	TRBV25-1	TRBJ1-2	CASEREHGYTF
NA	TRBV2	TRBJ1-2	CASRRRQLIRGYTF
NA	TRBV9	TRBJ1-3	CASAREIDSGNTIYF
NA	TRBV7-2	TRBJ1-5	CASSSGQPNQPQHF
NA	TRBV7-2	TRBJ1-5	CASSLVPGGAAPNQPQHF
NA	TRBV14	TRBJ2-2	CASSPRTSRVGELFF
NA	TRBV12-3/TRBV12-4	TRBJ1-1	CASTLEGSEAFF
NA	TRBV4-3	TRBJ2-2	CASSHGQGSNTGELFF
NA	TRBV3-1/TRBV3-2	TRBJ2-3	CASSQDYGPSTDTQYF
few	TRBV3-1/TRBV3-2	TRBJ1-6	CASSQDPFMGGDHNSPLHF
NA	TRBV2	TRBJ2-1	CASSGKRETNEQFF
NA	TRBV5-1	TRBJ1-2	CASSLVGQKVGYTF
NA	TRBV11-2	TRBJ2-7	CASSPTSLTLYEQYF
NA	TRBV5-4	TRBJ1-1	CASQRQSDGNTEAFF
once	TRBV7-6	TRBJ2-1	CASSEARLSQGNEQFF
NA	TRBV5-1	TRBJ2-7	CASSFDGGSDEQYF
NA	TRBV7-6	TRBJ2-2	CASSTIRGRTGELFF
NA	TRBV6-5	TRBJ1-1	CASIRGQGNEAFF
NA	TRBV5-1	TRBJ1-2	CASSPTGQDYGYTF
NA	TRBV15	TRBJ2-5	CATSRDGLQETQYF
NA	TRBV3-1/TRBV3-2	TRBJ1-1	CASSRAGVSTEAFF
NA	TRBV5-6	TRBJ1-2	CASRRLEGANGYTF
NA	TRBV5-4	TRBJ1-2	CASSLQGNYGYTF
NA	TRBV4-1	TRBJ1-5	CASSQHRGGWEPQHF
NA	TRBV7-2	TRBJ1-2	CASSLGRRNGGYTF
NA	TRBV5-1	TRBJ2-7	CASSLLQDAANGQYF
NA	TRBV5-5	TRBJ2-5	CASSRRGLEETQYF
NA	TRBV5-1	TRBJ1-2	CASSPTGLYGYTF
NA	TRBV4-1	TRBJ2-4	CASSQAGTGVSNIQYF
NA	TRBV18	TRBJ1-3	CASSPGGVSGNTIYF
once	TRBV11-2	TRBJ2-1	CASSLTRAGGIGYNEQFF
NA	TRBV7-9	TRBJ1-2	CASSLTGDGRDGYTF
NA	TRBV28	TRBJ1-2	CASSFRRTGGGYTF
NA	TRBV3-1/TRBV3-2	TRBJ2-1	CASSQREGGEQFF
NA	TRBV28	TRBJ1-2	CASSRQFISSGYTF
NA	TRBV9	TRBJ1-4	CASSLRGESEKLFF
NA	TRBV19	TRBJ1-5	CASSIRGPQPQHF
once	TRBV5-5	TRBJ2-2	CASSPTTRAGELFF
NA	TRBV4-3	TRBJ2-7	CASSQRWEAGRIGEQYF
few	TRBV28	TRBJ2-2	CASSFWLRPGQGNTGELFF
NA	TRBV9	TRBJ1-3	CASSVGSGKDTIYF
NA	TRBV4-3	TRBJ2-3	CASSQDTGMGTDTQYF
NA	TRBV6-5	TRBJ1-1	CASRGPKKDTEAFF
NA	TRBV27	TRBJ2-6	CASGEAYSGANVLTF